This T cell receptor (beta chain) came from a study of blood T cell repertoires in COVID-19. About the research overall: Some COVID-19 samples were acute and others convalescent; all came from the United States, Italy and Spain. Nucleic acid was either cDNA or gDNA, and it came from T cells, B-cell-depleted T cells, or PBMCs.

V lost 6 bases and J lost 0, with 11 bases in between. There are 15 residues in the CDR3. Germline CDR1 reads SEHNR; CDR2 reads FQNEAQ (reference sequence). Cohorts were based on clinical histories the participants reported. Before being deemed recovered, Cohort 3 donors had two negative PCRs, clearance, or symptom resolution. Generated by immunoSEQ multiplex PCR, the TCRdb table keeps only in-frame clones and is missing some. The table has 200,000 to 250,000 clones, approximately 85% seen once. The sample consisted of PBMCs or T cells enriched from blood (not recorded which). This receptor was obtained from a woman in her 50s who had recovered from COVID-19. The rearrangement uses TRBV7-9 and TRBJ1-4; D is unclear. The CDR3 nucleotides are TGTGCCAGCAGGCCTCAGATCACAACTAATGAAAAACTGTTTTTT. Encoded protein: CASRPQITTNEKLFF.